The source of this TCR beta chain is a study of T and B cells in COVID-19 patients. On the study more broadly: Median age was approximately 34 years in the recovered cohort and about 67 years in the active-infection cohort. Of around 21 active-infection patients, 12 were critically ill with mechanical ventilation or extracorporeal membrane oxygenation. About 90% of the roughly 20 active-infection patients had comorbidities associated with unfavorable COVID-19 outcome.

TRB was amplified from approximately 250-500 ng of blood genomic DNA. TRB rearrangements were amplified by multiplex PCR with BIOMED2 TRB-A/B primers. TCRdb reprocessed the multiplex PCR reads via MiXCR and lists one record per CDR3 protein. The sample has around 20,000 distinct CDR3 sequences, 29% seen once. The material sequenced was blood. The TCR originated in a human donor who had recovered from COVID-19.

The CDR3 region is CASSFTQGSGSGNTIYF. CDR3 sequence (DNA): TGTGCCAGCAGTTTTACTCAGGGGTCAGGCTCTGGAAACACCATATATTTT. The chain couples TRBV27 to TRBJ1-3; possibly TRBD1 for D (6 bases). Germline CDR1 MNHEY, CDR2 SMNVEV (reference sequence). Trimming pared 3 bases from V and 0 bases from J, leaving 15 bases between. There are 17 residues in the CDR3.